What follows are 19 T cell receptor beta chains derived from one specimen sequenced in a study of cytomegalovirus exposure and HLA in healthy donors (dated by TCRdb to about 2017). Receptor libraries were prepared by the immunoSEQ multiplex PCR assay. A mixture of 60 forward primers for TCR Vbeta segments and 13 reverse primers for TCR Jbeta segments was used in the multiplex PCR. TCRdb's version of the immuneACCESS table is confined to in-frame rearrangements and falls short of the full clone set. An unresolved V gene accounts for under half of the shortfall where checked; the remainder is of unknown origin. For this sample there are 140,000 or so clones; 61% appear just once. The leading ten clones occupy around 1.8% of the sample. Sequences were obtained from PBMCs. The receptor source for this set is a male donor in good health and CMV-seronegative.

The CDR3 nucleotides read TGTGCCAGCAGTTTATCGTTACAGGCCCCCGAGCAGTACTTC. The encoded protein is CASSLSLQAPEQYF. This chain uses TRBV27 with TRBJ2-7, with TRBD1 as a possible D gene (5 bases). V was clipped by 0 bases and J by 6 bases, with 12 bases between them. The CDR3 is 14 amino acids. The germline V gene has CDR1 MNHEY and CDR2 SMNVEV (reference sequence).

The CDR3 DNA follows: TGTGCCAGTAGTGCGACAGGGGGAAGAGACAAAAACATTCAGTACTTC. Protein: CASSATGGRDKNIQYF. This rearrangement joins TRBV19 to TRBJ2-4; 9 bases align to TRBD1. Germline loops: CDR1 LNHDA, CDR2 SQIVND (reference sequence). V shed 5 bases, J shed 3 bases, and the junction held 8 bases outside the gene matches. There are 16 residues in the CDR3.

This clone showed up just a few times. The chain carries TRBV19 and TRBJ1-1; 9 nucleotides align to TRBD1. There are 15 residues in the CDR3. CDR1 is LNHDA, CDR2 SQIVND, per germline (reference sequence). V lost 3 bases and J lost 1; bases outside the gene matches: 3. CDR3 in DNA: TGTGCCAGTAGTATGGGGACAGGGTCGAACACTGAAGCTTTCTTT. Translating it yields CASSMGTGSNTEAFF.

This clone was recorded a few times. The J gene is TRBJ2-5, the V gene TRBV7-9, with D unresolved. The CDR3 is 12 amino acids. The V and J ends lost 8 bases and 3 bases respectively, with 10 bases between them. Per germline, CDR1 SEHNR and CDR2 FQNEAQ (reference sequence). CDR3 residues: CASRLEEETQYF. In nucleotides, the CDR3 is TGTGCCAGCCGCCTCGAGGAAGAGACCCAGTACTTC.

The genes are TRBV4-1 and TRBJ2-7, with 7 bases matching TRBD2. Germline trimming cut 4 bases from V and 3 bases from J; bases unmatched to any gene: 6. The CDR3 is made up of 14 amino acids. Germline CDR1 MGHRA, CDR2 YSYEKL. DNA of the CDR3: TGCGCCAGCAGCCGCGGGACGGGAGGCTACGAGCAGTACTTC. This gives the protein CASSRGTGGYEQYF.

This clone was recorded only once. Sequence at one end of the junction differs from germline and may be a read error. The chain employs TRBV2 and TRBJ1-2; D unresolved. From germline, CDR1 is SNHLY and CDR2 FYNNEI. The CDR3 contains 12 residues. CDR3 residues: CASSEGRAPVAF. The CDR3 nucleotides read TGTGCCAGCAGTGAAGGGAGAGCGCCAGTCGCCTTC.

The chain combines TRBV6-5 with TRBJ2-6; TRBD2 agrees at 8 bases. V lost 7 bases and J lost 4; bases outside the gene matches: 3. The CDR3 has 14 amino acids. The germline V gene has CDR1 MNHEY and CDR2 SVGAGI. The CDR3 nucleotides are TGTGCCAGCACGGGGGGGCCGGGGGCCAACGTCCTGACTTTC. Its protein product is CASTGGPGANVLTF.

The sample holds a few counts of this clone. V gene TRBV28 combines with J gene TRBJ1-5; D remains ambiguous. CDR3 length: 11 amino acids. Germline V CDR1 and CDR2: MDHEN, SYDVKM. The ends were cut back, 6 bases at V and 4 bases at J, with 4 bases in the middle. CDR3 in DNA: TGTGCCAGCAGCCTTAATCAGCCCCAGCATTTT. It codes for CASSLNQPQHF.

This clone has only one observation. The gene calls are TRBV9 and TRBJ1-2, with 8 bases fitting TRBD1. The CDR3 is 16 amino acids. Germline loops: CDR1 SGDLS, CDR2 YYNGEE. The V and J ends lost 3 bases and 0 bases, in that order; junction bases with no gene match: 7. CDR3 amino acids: CASSGRTGLANYGYTF. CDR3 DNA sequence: TGTGCCAGCAGCGGAAGGACAGGGTTAGCTAACTATGGCTACACCTTC.

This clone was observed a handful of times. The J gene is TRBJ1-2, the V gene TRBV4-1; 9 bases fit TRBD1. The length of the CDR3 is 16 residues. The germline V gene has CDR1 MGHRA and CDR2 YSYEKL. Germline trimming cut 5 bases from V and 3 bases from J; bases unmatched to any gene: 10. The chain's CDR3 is CASSSPGTGIDYGYTF. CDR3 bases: TGCGCCAGCAGCTCCCCGGGGACAGGGATCGACTATGGCTACACCTTC.

The CDR3, as DNA: TGTGCCAGCAGCTTAGGGAGGGTGTCGGAGCAGTTCTTC. Protein: CASSLGRVSEQFF. V and J are TRBV7-9 and TRBJ2-1; D is possibly TRBD2 (6 bases). The germline V gene encodes CDR1 SEHNR and CDR2 FQNEAQ (reference sequence). The germline V and J ends were trimmed by 1 base and 10 bases, with 11 bases remaining between them. The CDR3 is 13 amino acids.

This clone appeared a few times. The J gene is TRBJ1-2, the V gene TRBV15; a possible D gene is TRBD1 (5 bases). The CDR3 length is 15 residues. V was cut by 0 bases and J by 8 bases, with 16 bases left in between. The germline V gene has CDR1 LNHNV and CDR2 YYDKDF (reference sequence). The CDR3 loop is CATSRDGATMRGYTF. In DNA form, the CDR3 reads TGTGCCACCAGCAGAGATGGGGCCACAATGAGGGGCTACACCTTC.

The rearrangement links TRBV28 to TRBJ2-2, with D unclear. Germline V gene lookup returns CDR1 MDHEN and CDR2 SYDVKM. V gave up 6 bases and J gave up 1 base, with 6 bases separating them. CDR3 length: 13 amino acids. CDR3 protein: CASRHQNTGELFF. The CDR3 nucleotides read TGTGCCAGCAGACACCAGAACACCGGGGAGCTGTTTTTT.

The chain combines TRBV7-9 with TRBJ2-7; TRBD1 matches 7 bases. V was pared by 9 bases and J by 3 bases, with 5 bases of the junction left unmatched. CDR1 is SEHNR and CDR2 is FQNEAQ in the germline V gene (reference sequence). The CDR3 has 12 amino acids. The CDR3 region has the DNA TGTGCCAGTCAGAGGGGGCTCTACGAGCAGTACTTC. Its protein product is CASQRGLYEQYF.

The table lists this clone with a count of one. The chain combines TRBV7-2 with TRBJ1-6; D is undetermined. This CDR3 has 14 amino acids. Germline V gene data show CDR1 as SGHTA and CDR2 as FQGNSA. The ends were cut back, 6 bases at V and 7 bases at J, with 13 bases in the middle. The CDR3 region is CASSLGVNNSPLHF. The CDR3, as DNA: TGTGCCAGCAGTCTTGGAGTGAACAATTCACCCCTCCACTTT.

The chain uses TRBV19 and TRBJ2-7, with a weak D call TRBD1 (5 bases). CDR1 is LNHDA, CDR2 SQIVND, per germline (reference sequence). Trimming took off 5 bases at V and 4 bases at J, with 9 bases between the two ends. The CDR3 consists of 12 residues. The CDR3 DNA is TGTGCCAGTAGTGCGACAGCTTACGAGCAGTACTTC. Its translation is CASSATAYEQYF.

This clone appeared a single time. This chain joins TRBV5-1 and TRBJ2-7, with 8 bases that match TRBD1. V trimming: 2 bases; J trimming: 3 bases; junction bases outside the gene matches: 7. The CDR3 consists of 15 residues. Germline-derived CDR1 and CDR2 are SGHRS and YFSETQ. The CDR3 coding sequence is TGCGCCAGCAGCTTAGGCGGGACAGGCGTCTACGAGCAGTACTTC. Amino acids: CASSLGGTGVYEQYF.

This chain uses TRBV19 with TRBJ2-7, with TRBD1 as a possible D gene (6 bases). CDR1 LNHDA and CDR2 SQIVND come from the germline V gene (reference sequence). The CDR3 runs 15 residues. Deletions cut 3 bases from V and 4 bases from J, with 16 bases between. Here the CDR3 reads CASSIGQGMGYEQYF. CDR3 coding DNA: TGTGCCAGTAGTATTGGTCAGGGGATGGGTTACGAGCAGTACTTC. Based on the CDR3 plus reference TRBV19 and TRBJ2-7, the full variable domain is DGGITQSPKYLFRKEGQNVTLSCEQNLNHDAMYWYRQDPGQGLRLIYYSQIVNDFQKGDIAEGYSVSREKKESFPLTVTSAQKNPTAFYLCASSIGQGMGYEQYFGPGTRLTVT.

The CDR3 DNA reads as TGTGCCAGCAGTGGGTCGGTTACCGGGGAGCTGTTTTTT. Encoded protein: CASSGSVTGELFF. V and J are TRBV2 and TRBJ2-2; D remains ambiguous. The CDR3 sequence is 13 residues long. Germline V gene data show CDR1 as SNHLY and CDR2 as FYNNEI. Trimming shortened V by 4 bases and J by 5 bases, and 8 bases separated the two germline ends.